This is a list of T cell receptor beta chains from one sample in a study of vaccination and CD4 T cells after COVID-19. In TCRdb, the PCR reads were re-called with MiXCR into one record per CDR3 protein. The sample holds more than 11,000 distinct CDR3 sequences, about 29% seen once. Their recognized antigens are unknown. Here the sequenced sample was CD4+ T cells from blood, cultured in vitro, taken before SARS-CoV-2 vaccination. The receptors shown here come from a human donor who received a COVID-19 vaccine. CDR3s include the opening cysteine and the closing phenylalanine or tryptophan.

v_call cdr3_aa
TRBV24-1 CATSDFDSITDTQYF
TRBV12-3/TRBV12-4 CASSSLTGHTDTQYF
TRBV6-2/TRBV6-3 CASTDMSNQPQHF
TRBV10-3 CAISEGQGYSPLHF
TRBV6-4 CASRMGQADTEAFF
TRBV11-2 CASSLDPGDYGYTF
TRBV11-3 CASSPTTAQETQYF
TRBV20-1 CSASPSGGASYEQYF
TRBV19 CASSGQGGSYEQYF
TRBV29-1 CSVGGGGRTQYF
TRBV5-4 CASSAPSGGEETQYF
TRBV2 CASRRQGGIDTQYF
TRBV4-2 CASSLGTGANMNTEAFF
TRBV18 CASSPGGADSPLHF
TRBV19 CASSSPLGGGQETQYF
TRBV7-9 CASRGRGNTGELFF
TRBV24-1 CATSTVSETQYF
TRBV7-2 CASSLALELAGVKETQYF
TRBV30 CAWLGGTEAFF
TRBV19 CASSSQDRNAYEQYF
TRBV19 CASSIPAGLRMNTEALF
TRBV5-1 CASSLAGSNYSPLHF
TRBV30 CAWSVLGTKNLIYEQYF
TRBV20-1 CSARDLAGGLDTQYF
TRBV5-5 CASSLVSGGSYNEQFF
TRBV5-1 CASSLSRVNTGELFF
TRBV6-2/TRBV6-3 CASSYLRLDSNEQFF
TRBV11-3 CASSRGTGVSGNTIYF
TRBV15 CATSKRQAPGANVLTF
TRBV24-1 CATSDSGDRGRGYTF
TRBV7-8 CASSSPTGDRKETQYF
TRBV11-3 CASSLGVGRVAGANVLTF
TRBV11-3 CASSLDQLATNTGELFF
TRBV5-5 CASSPAGAGYGYTF
TRBV4-1 CASSQGSSGNTIYF
TRBV10-3 CAISDGRESPLHF
TRBV7-2 CASSLVATPTDTQYF
TRBV12-3/TRBV12-4 CASRPGQGNAGELFF
TRBV5-1 CASRLDRVPGRETQYF
TRBV15 CATSSRGTTIGSEKLFF
TRBV5-1 CASSLGSGETQYF
TRBV20-1 CSARVATGEGNQPQHF
TRBV7-2 CASSLDSAESSYEQYF
TRBV20-1 CSARDANRETQYF
TRBV25-1 CASSEWDSYEQYF
TRBV2 CASSGGRGYYEQYF
TRBV5-4 CASSRGQANTEAFF
TRBV6-1 CASSRTGRGNSPLHF